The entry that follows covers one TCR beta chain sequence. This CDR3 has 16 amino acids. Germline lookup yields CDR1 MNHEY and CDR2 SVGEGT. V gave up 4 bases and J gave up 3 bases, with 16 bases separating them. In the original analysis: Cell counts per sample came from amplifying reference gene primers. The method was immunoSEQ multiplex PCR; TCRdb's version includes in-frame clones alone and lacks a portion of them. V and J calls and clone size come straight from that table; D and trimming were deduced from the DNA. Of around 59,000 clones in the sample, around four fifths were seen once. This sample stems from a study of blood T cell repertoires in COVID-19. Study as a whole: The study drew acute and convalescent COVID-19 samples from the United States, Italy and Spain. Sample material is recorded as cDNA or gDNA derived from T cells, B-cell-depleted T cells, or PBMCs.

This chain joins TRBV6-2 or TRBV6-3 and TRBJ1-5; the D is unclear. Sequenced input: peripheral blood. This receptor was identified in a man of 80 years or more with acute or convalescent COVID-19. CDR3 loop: CASSSPLERDNQPQHF. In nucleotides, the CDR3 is TGTGCCAGCAGTTCCCCCCTCGAGAGGGACAATCAGCCCCAGCATTTT.